This is a list of T cell receptor beta chains from one sample in a study of blood T cell repertoires in COVID-19. The method was immunoSEQ multiplex PCR; TCRdb's version includes in-frame clones alone and lacks a portion of them. Here the sample spans roughly 140,000 clones, over 70% being singletons. Input material: peripheral blood. The receptor source for this set is a man in his sixties with acute or convalescent COVID-19. CDR3s include the opening cysteine and the closing phenylalanine or tryptophan. A D gene is named only where the DNA matches it firmly. The size of a clone is reported for some rows only, either as once, few or many, or as a class for expanded clones.

j_call,clone_size,v_call,d_call,cdr3_nt,cdr3_aa
TRBJ1-4,NA,TRBV18,TRBD1,TGTGCCAGCGCGGCCGGGACAGGGGTTGAAAAACTGTTTTTT,CASAAGTGVEKLFF
TRBJ2-5,few,TRBV7-2,NA,TGTGCCAGCAGCCCTGGACGGGGTATACAAGAGACCCAGTACTTC,CASSPGRGIQETQYF
TRBJ2-7,NA,TRBV9,NA,TGTGCCAGCAGCGTGCAAGGGGCGAACGAGCAGTACTTC,CASSVQGANEQYF
TRBJ1-2,NA,TRBV11-3,NA,TGTGCCAGCAGCCCGCCGAGTCCGGATGGCTACACCTTC,CASSPPSPDGYTF
TRBJ2-7,once,TRBV30,TRBD2,TGTGCCTGGAGTATCACTAGCGGGGCTCTTTCCTACGAGCAGTACTTC,CAWSITSGALSYEQYF
TRBJ2-3,NA,TRBV4-3,TRBD1,TGCGCCAGCAGCTCACGACAGGGAGAAAGGGCAGATACGCAGTATTTT,CASSSRQGERADTQYF
TRBJ2-1,NA,TRBV14,TRBD2,TGTGCCAGCAGCCAAGAGGTAGCGGGGCACAATGAGCAGTTCTTC,CASSQEVAGHNEQFF
TRBJ2-7,NA,TRBV6-6,NA,TGTGCCAGCAGTTACGAGGGGAGGTACGAGCAGTACTTC,CASSYEGRYEQYF
TRBJ1-1,NA,TRBV4-1,NA,TGCGCCAGCAGCCCAGGCGGGGGGGGAACGGCTGAAGCTTTCTTT,CASSPGGGGTAEAFF
TRBJ1-5,once,TRBV27,NA,TGTGCCAGCAGTTTATGGGGGGATAGCAATCAGCCCCAGCATTTT,CASSLWGDSNQPQHF
TRBJ2-7,NA,TRBV6-5,TRBD2,TGTGCCAGCGTGAAGCGGGGGATAACCTACGAGCAGTACTTC,CASVKRGITYEQYF
TRBJ1-1,once,TRBV11-2,NA,TGTGCCAGCAGCTTACACCCTACCAACACTGAAGCTTTCTTT,CASSLHPTNTEAFF
TRBJ2-7,once,TRBV30,NA,TGTGCCTGGAGCACATTTGGCGAGCAGTACTTC,CAWSTFGEQYF
TRBJ2-7,NA,TRBV5-1,TRBD1,TGCGCCAGCAGCTTGTCTCCGGGACAGGGGTACGAGCAGTACTTC,CASSLSPGQGYEQYF
TRBJ2-1,once,TRBV28,NA,TGTGCCAGCAGTCAGGTTTCCTCCTACAATGAGCAGTTCTTC,CASSQVSSYNEQFF
TRBJ2-5,few,TRBV2,TRBD2,TGTGCCAGCCGCCCCCGGGGGGGGGACCAAGAGACCCAGTACTTC,CASRPRGGDQETQYF
TRBJ2-2,NA,TRBV2,TRBD1,TGTGCCAGCACCGCCGGACAGGGAACCCCCGGGGAGCTGTTTTTT,CASTAGQGTPGELFF
TRBJ1-5,few,TRBV6-1,NA,TGTGCCAGCAGTGAAGTCGGCAGGGTCAATCAGCCCCAGCATTTT,CASSEVGRVNQPQHF
TRBJ2-2,NA,TRBV5-1,TRBD1,TGCGCCAGCAGCTTGGCTTTTTCCGGGACAGCGAACACCGGGGAGCTGTTTTTT,CASSLAFSGTANTGELFF
TRBJ2-1,NA,TRBV6-6,TRBD2,TGTGCCAGCAGTTACGCGGCGGGAGCGGACAATGAGCAGTTCTTC,CASSYAAGADNEQFF
TRBJ1-5,NA,TRBV6-6,NA,TGTGCCAGCAACAGGGCGAATCAGCCCCAGCATTTT,CASNRANQPQHF
TRBJ1-1,NA,TRBV7-9,TRBD1,TGTGCCAGCAGCCCAGGGGGGAGCCTGAACACTGAAGCTTTCTTT,CASSPGGSLNTEAFF
TRBJ2-7,NA,TRBV6-5,NA,TGTGCCAGCAGTTACTCCCAGACTCTGTACTTC,CASSYSQTLYF
TRBJ1-1,NA,TRBV7-9,NA,TGTGCCAGCAGCCCCGGCCAGAAGGACAGGAACACTGAAGCTTTCTTT,CASSPGQKDRNTEAFF
TRBJ2-1,NA,TRBV19,NA,TGTGCCAGTAGTCGGTACAATGAGCAGTTCTTC,CASSRYNEQFF
TRBJ2-2,NA,TRBV6-2/TRBV6-3,NA,TGTGCCAGCAGTGATAGAACCGGGGAGCTGTTTTTT,CASSDRTGELFF
TRBJ2-3,NA,TRBV5-5,NA,TGTGCCAGCCAACCTAGGGGGGGGAGCACAGATACGCAGTATTTT,CASQPRGGSTDTQYF
TRBJ2-7,NA,TRBV6-5,TRBD1,TGTGCCAGCATCAGGACAGGGTTTCCTGAGCAGTACTTC,CASIRTGFPEQYF
TRBJ2-1,NA,TRBV6-5,TRBD1,TGTGCCAGCAGCCTAACAGGGGGCAACTACAATGAGCAGTTCTTC,CASSLTGGNYNEQFF
TRBJ1-1,NA,TRBV27,NA,TGTGCCAGCAGGGAGCCGGGACAGAACACTGAAGCTTTCTTT,CASREPGQNTEAFF
TRBJ2-7,once,TRBV5-5,NA,TGTGCCAGCAGCTGGACAGCTTCCTACGAGCAGTACTTC,CASSWTASYEQYF
TRBJ1-2,few,TRBV18,NA,TGTGCCAGCTCCCTAAGGGGTCTGGACTATGGCTACACCTTC,CASSLRGLDYGYTF
TRBJ1-2,NA,TRBV28,NA,TGTGCCAGCACCTATTCGATTGGCGGGGGCTCAGGGTATGGCTACACCTTC,CASTYSIGGGSGYGYTF
TRBJ1-1,NA,TRBV7-9,NA,TGTGCCAGCAGCTTGGGAGGGGGAACTGAAGCTTTCTTT,CASSLGGGTEAFF
TRBJ2-6,few,TRBV18,TRBD1,TGTGCCAGCTCTCCGGGCACAGGGGGCGCTGGGGCCAACGTCCTGACTTTC,CASSPGTGGAGANVLTF
TRBJ2-3,NA,TRBV9,TRBD2,TGTGCCAGCAGCGTAGAGCCCCTGGTAGCGGGAGAAACGCAGTATTTT,CASSVEPLVAGETQYF
TRBJ2-7,NA,TRBV28,NA,TGTGCCAGCAGTTTCCTCTCCTACGAGCAGTACTTC,CASSFLSYEQYF
TRBJ1-6,NA,TRBV6-2/TRBV6-3,NA,TGTGCCAGCAGCTCCCCGGGACGGACTAATAATTCACCCCTCCACTTT,CASSSPGRTNNSPLHF
TRBJ1-4,NA,TRBV7-9,NA,TGTGCCAGCAGCTCAAGGGGGACTAATGAAAAACTGTTTTTT,CASSSRGTNEKLFF
TRBJ1-2,few,TRBV5-1,TRBD1,TGCGCCAGCAGCTTGCTAGGGACAGACTATGGCTACACCTTC,CASSLLGTDYGYTF
TRBJ1-1,NA,TRBV21-1,NA,TGTGCCAGCAGCCACCTGGTTGGGGACAGGGGCACTGAAGCTTTCTTT,CASSHLVGDRGTEAFF
TRBJ2-1,NA,TRBV21-1,NA,TGTGCCAGCAGTAGCGGGAGCTCCTACAATGAGCAGTTCTTC,CASSSGSSYNEQFF
TRBJ2-3,NA,TRBV3-1/TRBV3-2,NA,TGTGCCAGCAGCCAAGGAGGTGGTACGCAGTATTTT,CASSQGGGTQYF
TRBJ2-1,few,TRBV11-3,TRBD2,TGTGCCAGCAGCTTAGGGCTATGGGCGGGGGGGCCTGAATACAATGAGCAGTTCTTC,CASSLGLWAGGPEYNEQFF
TRBJ2-2,NA,TRBV7-6,NA,TGTGCCAGCAGCTTAGTTAAACTGGGCCCAAACACCGGGGAGCTGTTTTTT,CASSLVKLGPNTGELFF
TRBJ2-3,NA,TRBV5-8,TRBD1,TGTGCCAGCTTTATCCACAGGGGCGCCTCTTCCACAGATACGCAGTATTTT,CASFIHRGASSTDTQYF
TRBJ2-7,once,TRBV19,TRBD1,TGTGCCAGTAGTGCAGCCGGGACAGCAACAACCTACGAGCAGTACTTC,CASSAAGTATTYEQYF
TRBJ1-5,once,TRBV9,NA,TGTGCCAGCAGCGTAGGCCCCGGAGGGTTTAGCGGGCAGCCCCAGCATTTT,CASSVGPGGFSGQPQHF
TRBJ2-2,NA,TRBV21-1,NA,TGTGCCAGCAGCAAAACCCGAAGCGTTAGAAGTTACACCGGGGAGCTGTTTTTT,CASSKTRSVRSYTGELFF
TRBJ2-2,NA,TRBV5-1,NA,TGCGCCAGCAGCTTGGGAAGCGGGAACACCGGGGAGCTGTTTTTT,CASSLGSGNTGELFF
TRBJ2-1,NA,TRBV4-2,TRBD1,TGTGCCAGCAGCCAAGATTCAGACAGGGGCCTCAATGAGCAGTTCTTC,CASSQDSDRGLNEQFF
TRBJ2-3,NA,TRBV5-1,NA,TGCGCCAGCAGCTTGGGAAGGGGGGATACGCAGTATTTT,CASSLGRGDTQYF
TRBJ2-5,NA,TRBV5-4,NA,TGTGCCAGCAGCTCTGGAGGAGTCCAAGAGACCCAGTACTTC,CASSSGGVQETQYF
TRBJ1-5,NA,TRBV6-5,NA,TGTGCCAGCAGTTACTCGACCCCGGTAGGAGAGCCCCAGCATTTT,CASSYSTPVGEPQHF
TRBJ2-1,NA,TRBV19,TRBD1,TGTGCCAGTAGTTCCTTAGGGGGACAGGGGACCTACAATGAGCAGTTCTTC,CASSSLGGQGTYNEQFF
TRBJ2-3,NA,TRBV2,NA,TGTGCCAGCATCTGGTCAGCCGGGGATACGCAGTATTTT,CASIWSAGDTQYF
TRBJ2-7,NA,TRBV5-1,NA,TGCGCCAGCAGCCCCCCAACCTACGAGCAGTACTTC,CASSPPTYEQYF